Sequencing of this T cell receptor (beta chain) was carried out in a study of Ad26.COV2.S vaccination and SARS-CoV-2 variants. The treatment here: roughly 18 received Ad26.COV2.S at low or high dose, single or two shots; a few received placebo; per-sample allocation not given. Samples analyzed were those drawn on day 63 after the first vaccine or placebo injection. Sequencing used immunoSEQ multiplex PCR; TCRdb keeps in-frame clones, though not all of them. This sample has some 340,000 clones, with 85% found just once. About this clone: A much larger clonotype is one base distant, so this may be a read error.

CDR3 length equals 14 residues. V was shortened by 0 bases and J by 2 bases, with 8 bases between the two germline ends. Germline V CDR1 and CDR2: SGHRS, YFSETQ. The receptor's source is a person between 18 and 60 years old who received the Ad26.COV2.S COVID-19 vaccine or a placebo. The chain links TRBV5-1 to TRBJ1-1, with a possible D match to TRBD1 (5 bases). The starting material was peripheral blood, obtained in a trial of Ad26.COV2.S vaccine versus placebo. The CDR3 coding sequence is TGCGCCAGCAGCTTGGACAGGAGAAACACTGAAGCTTTCTTT. It yields the protein CASSLDRRNTEAFF.